This TCR beta chain was recovered during a study of blood T cell repertoires in COVID-19. Study information: Researchers got acute and convalescent COVID-19 samples from the United States, Italy and Spain. T cells, B-cell-depleted T cells, or PBMCs supplied cDNA or gDNA.

This clone came up a few times. Authors' data handling: It was from reference gene primer amplification that nucleated cell counts were estimated. Clones were read by immunoSEQ multiplex PCR, and TCRdb kept only the in-frame ones, dropping some. V, J and clone size are those of that table, while D and trimming were read from the DNA. The table includes roughly 170,000 clones, more than 85% detected once. The germline CDR1 and CDR2 sequences are SGDLS and YYNGEE. Trimming removed 0 bases at V and 0 bases at J, with 8 bases between. The CDR3 sequence is 15 residues long. The chain employs TRBV9 and TRBJ2-3, with D perhaps TRBD2 (5 bases). The sample comprised peripheral blood. This TCR derives from a man aged 35 to 55 with active or convalescent COVID-19. CDR3 sequence reads: CASSVGGGSTDTQYF. In DNA, the CDR3 is TGTGCCAGCAGCGTAGGTGGAGGAAGCACAGATACGCAGTATTTT.